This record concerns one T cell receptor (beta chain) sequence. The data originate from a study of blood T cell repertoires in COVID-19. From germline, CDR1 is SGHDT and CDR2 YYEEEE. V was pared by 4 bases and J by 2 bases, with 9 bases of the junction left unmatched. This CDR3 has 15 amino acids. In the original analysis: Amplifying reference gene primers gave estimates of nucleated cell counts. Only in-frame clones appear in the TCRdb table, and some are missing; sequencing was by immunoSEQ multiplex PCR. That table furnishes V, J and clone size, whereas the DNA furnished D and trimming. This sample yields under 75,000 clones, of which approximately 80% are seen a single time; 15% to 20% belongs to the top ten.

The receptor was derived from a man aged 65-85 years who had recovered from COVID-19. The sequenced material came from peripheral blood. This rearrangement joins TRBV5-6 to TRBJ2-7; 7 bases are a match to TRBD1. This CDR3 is CASSPARTGTYEQYF. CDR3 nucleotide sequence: TGTGCCAGCAGCCCGGCCAGGACAGGAACCTACGAGCAGTACTTC.